This T cell receptor beta chain appears in the sequencing data of a study of beta chain features in type 1 diabetes. The CDR3 spans 12 residues. V was shortened by 2 bases and J by 5 bases, with 9 bases between the two germline ends. The germline V gene has CDR1 SQVTM and CDR2 ANQGSEA. The isolated RNA, all of it, was reverse transcribed, so expressed TCRB transcripts were what got sequenced. Sequencing was performed with immunoSEQ multiplex PCR; in TCRdb, only in-frame clones are kept and a portion is missing. The data hold more than 20,000 clones, with roughly 69% observed a single time. The sample taken for sequencing was Tregs from blood. The V gene is TRBV29-1, the J gene TRBJ2-5, with D tentatively TRBD1 (6 bases). The sequence was collected from a woman aged 40 to 55 in good health. The CDR3 loop reads CSVESQGETQYF. CDR3 bases: TGCAGCGTTGAAAGCCAGGGGGAGACCCAGTACTTC.